The 20 T cell receptor beta chains below all came from one sample that was sequenced in a study of blood T cell repertoires in COVID-19. The protocol was immunoSEQ multiplex PCR, while the TCRdb copy is restricted to in-frame clones and leaves out a portion. The sample has about 220,000 clones, approximately 78% seen once. The specimen sequenced was peripheral blood. Every receptor here comes from a woman between 70 and 85 years old with COVID-19, enrolled during active disease.

At least ten counts were recorded for this clone. The chain joins TRBV6-2 or TRBV6-3 to TRBJ1-1; D is possibly TRBD1 (6 bases). The V end was cut by 6 bases, the J end by 1 base, with 12 bases between. Germline CDR1 MNHEY, CDR2 SVGEGT. The CDR3 contains 14 residues. The CDR3 DNA reads as TGTGCCAGCAGCGAACAGGGTGGGAACACTGAAGCTTTCTTT. It is translated as CASSEQGGNTEAFF.

This chain joins TRBV2 and TRBJ2-3, with D possibly TRBD1 on 5 matching bases. Germline loops: CDR1 SNHLY, CDR2 FYNNEI. V shed 7 bases and J shed 2 bases, with 10 bases lying between them. The CDR3 totals 13 residues. The CDR3 loop reads CASKLDITDTQYF. As DNA, the CDR3 is TGTGCCAGCAAGTTGGACATCACAGATACGCAGTATTTT.

The genes are TRBV6-5 and TRBJ1-2, with 9 bases that match TRBD1. CDR3 size: 14 residues. J gave up 12 bases and V 0 bases, and 8 bases lay outside the gene matches. CDR1 and CDR2 from the germline V gene are MNHEY and SVGAGI. DNA of the CDR3: TGTGCCAGCAGTTACTCTGGACAGGGGAATAGTGACACCTTC. It is translated as CASSYSGQGNSDTF.

The chain joins TRBV6-2 or TRBV6-3 to TRBJ2-7; D uncertain. The CDR3 loop spans 15 amino acids. V was pared by 2 bases and J by 3 bases, with 14 bases between. CDR1 MNHEY and CDR2 SVGEGT come from the germline V gene. The DNA of the CDR3 is TGTGCCAGCAGTTACAGCCCCCTAAATGGCTACGAGCAGTACTTC. It yields the protein CASSYSPLNGYEQYF.

This clone turned up a few times. In nucleotides, the CDR3 is TGCGCCAGCAGCCCATACAGGGGAGATGAGCAGTTCTTC. This codes for CASSPYRGDEQFF. The chain couples TRBV4-3 to TRBJ2-1, with TRBD1 identical over 7 bases. CDR1 and CDR2 (germline): LGHNA, YSLEER. CDR3 length equals 13 residues. The V and J ends lost 4 bases and 8 bases, in that order; junction bases with no gene match: 5.

The gene calls are TRBV11-2 and TRBJ2-7; 10 bases line up with TRBD2. The V gene's germline CDR1 is SGHAT and CDR2 FQNNGV. CDR3 length: 17 amino acids. V was pared by 5 bases and J by 6 bases, with 16 bases of the junction left unmatched. CDR3 sequence: CASSPRPGLARTSEQYF. In nucleotides, the CDR3 is TGTGCCAGCAGCCCCAGACCGGGACTAGCGAGAACAAGCGAGCAGTACTTC.

This clone turned up a few times. This chain uses TRBV4-3 with TRBJ2-7, with TRBD2 matching 7 bases. Unmatched junction bases numbered 1, after V lost 0 bases and J lost 2 bases. Looked up from germline, CDR1 is LGHNA and CDR2 is YSLEER. The CDR3 loop spans 14 amino acids. The CDR3 loop is CASSQDGGAYEQYF. The CDR3 DNA is TGCGCCAGCAGCCAAGATGGGGGGGCCTACGAGCAGTACTTC.

V gene TRBV28 combines with J gene TRBJ1-1; D may be TRBD1 (5 bases). Germline assignment: CDR1 MDHEN and CDR2 SYDVKM. The CDR3 has 12 residues. Deletions cut 8 bases from V and 3 bases from J, with 10 bases between. The CDR3 nucleotides are TGTGCCAGCCAAGGGGAGGACACTGAAGCTTTCTTT. Translating it yields CASQGEDTEAFF.

The chain is built from TRBV18 and TRBJ2-1; D call uncertain. The CDR3 is 14 amino acids. V lost 2 bases to trimming and J lost 4 bases, with 9 bases between them. Germline loops: CDR1 KGHSH, CDR2 LQKENI. CDR3 sequence (DNA): TGTGCCAGCTCACCATTTTCCAATTACAATGAGCAGTTCTTC. Amino acids: CASSPFSNYNEQFF.

This clone was seen a few times. In the same sample, other DNA sequences code for this CDR3. The gene calls are TRBV19 and TRBJ1-5; possibly TRBD1 for D (6 bases). Trimming stripped 3 bases from V and 2 bases from J, with 8 bases between. This CDR3 contains 14 residues. Per the germline V gene, CDR1 is LNHDA and CDR2 is SQIVND (reference sequence). The CDR3 sequence: CASSIEGGNQPQHF. As DNA, the CDR3 is TGTGCCAGTAGTATTGAGGGGGGCAATCAGCCCCAGCATTTT.

J is TRBJ2-7 and V is TRBV27; 9 bases map to TRBD2. V dropped 7 bases and J dropped 4; count of bases not matched to a gene: 11. The CDR3 spans 15 residues. Germline V gives CDR1 MNHEY, CDR2 SMNVEV (reference sequence). CDR3: CASTRQAGGTYEQYF. As DNA, the CDR3 is TGTGCCAGCACCCGACAAGCGGGAGGCACTTACGAGCAGTACTTC.

The chain links TRBV29-1 to TRBJ2-3, with TRBD2 identical over 12 bases. Trimming took 6 bases from V and 2 from J; bases not matched to a gene: 15. The germline V gene has CDR1 SQVTM and CDR2 ANQGSEA. This CDR3 comprises 18 residues. CDR3 in amino acids: CSVRGLAGRYSNTDTQYF. The CDR3 nucleotides read TGCAGCGTCCGCGGACTAGCGGGACGATATTCAAACACAGATACGCAGTATTTT.

The chain uses TRBV6-1 and TRBJ1-1, with 7 bases fitting TRBD1. J gave up 8 bases and V 4 bases, and 4 bases lay outside the gene matches. Germline values: CDR1 MNHNS, CDR2 SASEGT. The CDR3 is made up of 12 amino acids. The DNA for the CDR3 is TGTGCCAGCAGTGTACAGGGGCAGGAAGCTTTCTTT. This translates into CASSVQGQEAFF.

V and J are TRBV14 and TRBJ1-3; 8 bases match TRBD1. The CDR3 runs to 14 residues. Trimming removed 4 bases from V and 6 bases from J; junction bases left unmatched: 5. Per the germline V gene, CDR1 is SGHDN and CDR2 is FVKESK. The CDR3 coding sequence is TGTGCCAGCAGCCCAAGGACAGGGCCAAACACCATATATTTT. Amino acid sequence: CASSPRTGPNTIYF.

This clone was seen just once. This rearrangement joins TRBV11-2 to TRBJ1-1, with D hard to call. Trimming removed 0 bases at V and 4 bases at J, with 6 bases between. Germline loops: CDR1 SGHAT, CDR2 FQNNGV. The CDR3 length is 13 residues. The CDR3 coding sequence is TGTGCCAGCAGCTTAGATGGGAGCACTGAAGCTTTCTTT. It encodes CASSLDGSTEAFF.

The V and J genes are TRBV5-1 and TRBJ2-3; D is ambiguous. Trimming stripped 2 bases from V and 0 bases from J, with 7 bases between. The CDR3 contains 14 residues. Germline CDR1 reads SGHRS; CDR2 reads YFSETQ. The CDR3 reads CASSFRQSTDTQYF. In DNA, the CDR3 is TGCGCCAGCAGCTTTCGACAAAGCACAGATACGCAGTATTTT.

The chain joins TRBV2 to TRBJ1-1, with TRBD1 matching 8 bases. This CDR3 has 15 residues. V gave up 5 bases and J gave up 2 bases; unmatched junction bases: 7. CDR1 is SNHLY, CDR2 FYNNEI, per germline. In DNA form, the CDR3 reads TGTGCCAGCAGTCACCCGGGACAGGCTAACACTGAAGCTTTCTTT. Protein: CASSHPGQANTEAFF.

The rearrangement links TRBV7-2 to TRBJ2-1, with D possibly matching TRBD1 (6 bases). This CDR3 comprises 18 residues. The V gene's germline CDR1 is SGHTA and CDR2 FQGNSA. Trimming pared 3 bases from V and 4 bases from J, leaving 22 bases between. CDR3 DNA sequence: TGTGCCAGCAGCTTCGCCAGGGGCGGGTTTAGAGCTTACAATGAGCAGTTCTTC. Encoded protein: CASSFARGGFRAYNEQFF.

The chain is built from TRBV3-1 (or the pseudogene TRBV3-2) and TRBJ1-2, with D possibly being TRBD1 (5 bases). The germline V gene has CDR1 LGHDT and CDR2 YNNKEL (reference sequence). The CDR3 consists of 15 residues. V lost 2 bases, J lost 2 bases, and 12 bases lay in between. This CDR3 is CASSQYRKGNYGYTF. In DNA, the CDR3 is TGTGCCAGCAGCCAATACAGGAAGGGGAACTATGGCTACACCTTC.

This clone was detected only a few times. The chain has TRBV28 and TRBJ1-4; no reliable D call. The CDR3 runs 14 residues. Germline values: CDR1 MDHEN, CDR2 SYDVKM. V was pared by 3 bases and J by 7 bases, with 12 bases between. The CDR3 loop reads CASSFRGRSEKLFF. CDR3 sequence (DNA): TGTGCCAGCAGTTTTCGTGGGAGGAGTGAAAAACTGTTTTTT. The full variable domain, with the rest looked up from reference TRBV28 and TRBJ1-4, is DVKVTQSSRYLVKRTGEKVFLECVQDMDHENMFWYRQDPGLGLRLIYFSYDVKMKEKGDIPEGYSVSREKKERFSLILESASTNQTSMYLCASSFRGRSEKLFFGSGTQLSVL.